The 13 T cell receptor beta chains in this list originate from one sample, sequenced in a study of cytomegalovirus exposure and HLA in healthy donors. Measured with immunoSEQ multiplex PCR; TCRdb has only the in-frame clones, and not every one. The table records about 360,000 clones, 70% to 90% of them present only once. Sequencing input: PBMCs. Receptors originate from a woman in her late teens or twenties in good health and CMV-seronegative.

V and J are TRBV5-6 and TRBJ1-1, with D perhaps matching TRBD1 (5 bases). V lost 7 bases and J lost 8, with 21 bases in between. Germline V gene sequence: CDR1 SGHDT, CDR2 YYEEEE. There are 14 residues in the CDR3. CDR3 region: CASEQFNAGLEAFF. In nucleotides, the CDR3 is TGTGCCAGCGAACAATTTAATGCAGGGCTGGAAGCTTTCTTT. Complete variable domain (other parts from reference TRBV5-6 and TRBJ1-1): DAGVTQSPTHLIKTRGQQVTLRCSPKSGHDTVSWYQQALGQGPQFIFQYYEEEERQRGNFPDRFSGHQFPNYSSELNVNALLLGDSALYLCASEQFNAGLEAFFGQGTRLTVV.

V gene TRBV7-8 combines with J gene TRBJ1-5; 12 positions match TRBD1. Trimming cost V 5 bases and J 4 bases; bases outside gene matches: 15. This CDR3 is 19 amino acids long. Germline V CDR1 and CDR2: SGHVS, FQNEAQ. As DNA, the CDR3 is TGTGCCAGCAGCCTCGGCCTGGGACAGGGGGCATTGGGAAATCAGCCCCAGCATTTT. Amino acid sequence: CASSLGLGQGALGNQPQHF.

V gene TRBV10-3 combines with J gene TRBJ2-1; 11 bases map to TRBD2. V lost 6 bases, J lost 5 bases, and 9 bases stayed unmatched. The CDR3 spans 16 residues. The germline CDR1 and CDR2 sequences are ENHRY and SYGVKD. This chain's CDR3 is CAISDKRTSGHNEQFF. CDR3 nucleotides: TGTGCCATCAGCGACAAAAGGACTAGCGGGCACAATGAGCAGTTCTTC.

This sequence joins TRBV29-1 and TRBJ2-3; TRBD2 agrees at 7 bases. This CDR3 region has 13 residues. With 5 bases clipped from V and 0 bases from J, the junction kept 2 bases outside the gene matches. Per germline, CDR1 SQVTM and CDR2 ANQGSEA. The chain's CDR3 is CSVSGGSTDTQYF. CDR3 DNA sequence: TGCAGCGTTTCGGGAGGTAGCACAGATACGCAGTATTTT.

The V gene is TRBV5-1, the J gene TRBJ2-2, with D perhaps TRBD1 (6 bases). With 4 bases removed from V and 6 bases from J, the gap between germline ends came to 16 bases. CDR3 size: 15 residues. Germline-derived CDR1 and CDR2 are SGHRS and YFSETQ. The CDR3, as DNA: TGCGCCAGCAGCGGTACAGGGAACTACGCCGGGGAGCTGTTTTTT. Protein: CASSGTGNYAGELFF.

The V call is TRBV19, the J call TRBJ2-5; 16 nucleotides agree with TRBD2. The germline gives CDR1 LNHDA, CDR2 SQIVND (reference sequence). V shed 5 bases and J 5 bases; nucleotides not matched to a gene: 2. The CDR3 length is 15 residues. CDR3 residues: CASSLGLAGGETQYF. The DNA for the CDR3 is TGTGCCAGTAGTTTGGGACTAGCGGGAGGGGAGACCCAGTACTTC.

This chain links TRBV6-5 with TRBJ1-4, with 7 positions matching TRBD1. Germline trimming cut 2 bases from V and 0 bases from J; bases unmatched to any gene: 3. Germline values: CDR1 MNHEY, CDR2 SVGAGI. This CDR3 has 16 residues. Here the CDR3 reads CASSYQGEATNEKLFF. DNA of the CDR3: TGTGCCAGCAGTTACCAGGGGGAAGCAACTAATGAAAAACTGTTTTTT.

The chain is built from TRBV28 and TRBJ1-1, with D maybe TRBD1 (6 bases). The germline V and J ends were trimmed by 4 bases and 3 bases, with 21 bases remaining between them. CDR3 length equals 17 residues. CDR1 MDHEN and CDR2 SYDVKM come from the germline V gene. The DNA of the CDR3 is TGTGCCAGCAGTTACCTAACCCCAACAGGGAAAGACACTGAAGCTTTCTTT. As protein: CASSYLTPTGKDTEAFF.

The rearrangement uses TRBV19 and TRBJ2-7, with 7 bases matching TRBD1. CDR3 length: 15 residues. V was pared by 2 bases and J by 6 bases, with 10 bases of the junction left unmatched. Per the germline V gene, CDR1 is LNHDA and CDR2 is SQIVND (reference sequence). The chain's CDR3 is CASSIPSRGGVEQYF. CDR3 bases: TGTGCCAGTAGTATACCCTCGAGAGGGGGCGTCGAGCAGTACTTC. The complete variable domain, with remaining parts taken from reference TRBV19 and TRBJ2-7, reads DGGITQSPKYLFRKEGQNVTLSCEQNLNHDAMYWYRQDPGQGLRLIYYSQIVNDFQKGDIAEGYSVSREKKESFPLTVTSAQKNPTAFYLCASSIPSRGGVEQYFGPGTRLTVT.

The CDR3 DNA sequence: TGTGCCAGCAGTTTATCGGGAGGAGGGGCCTTGTCCTACAATGAGCAGTTCTTC. Protein: CASSLSGGGALSYNEQFF. The genes are TRBV27 and TRBJ2-1; tentative D call: TRBD2 (6 bases). CDR3 length equals 18 residues. Germline V gives CDR1 MNHEY, CDR2 SMNVEV (reference sequence). V was cut by 0 bases and J by 1 base, with 16 bases left in between.

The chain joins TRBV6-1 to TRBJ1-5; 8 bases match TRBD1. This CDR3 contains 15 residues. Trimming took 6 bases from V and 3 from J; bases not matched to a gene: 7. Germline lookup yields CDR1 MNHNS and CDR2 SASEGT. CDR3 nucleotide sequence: TGTGCCAGCAGACGATCAGGGGGCGACAATCAGCCCCAGCATTTT. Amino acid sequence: CASRRSGGDNQPQHF.

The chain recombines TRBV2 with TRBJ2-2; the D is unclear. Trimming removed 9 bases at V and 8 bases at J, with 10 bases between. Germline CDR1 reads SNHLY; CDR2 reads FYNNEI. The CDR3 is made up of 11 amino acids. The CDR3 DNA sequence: TGTGCCAGTACTCTTGTAGGGGAGCTGTTTTTT. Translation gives CASTLVGELFF.

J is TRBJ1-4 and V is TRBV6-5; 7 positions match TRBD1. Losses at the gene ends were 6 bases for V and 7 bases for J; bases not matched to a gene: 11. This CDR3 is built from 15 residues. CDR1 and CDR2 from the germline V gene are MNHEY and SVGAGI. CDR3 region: CASRNRGDVFEKLFF. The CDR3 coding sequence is TGTGCCAGCAGGAACAGGGGCGACGTTTTTGAAAAACTGTTTTTT.